This T cell receptor (beta chain) was sequenced in a study of blood T cell repertoires in COVID-19 (dated by TCRdb to about 2020). About the investigation overall: The collaborator samples originated in the United States, Italy and Spain and spanned the acute and convalescent phases of COVID-19. Where HLA class I and class II types were available, the types were taken from metadata supplied by the sample provider, not from assay-based typing. The dataset comprised deeply sampled blood TCRbeta repertoires from subjects exposed to, actively infected with, or recovered from COVID-19. A de-identified subject ID, COVID-19 status, age in years and sex were almost always included in the sample metadata. The material from the prospective study consisted of cDNA or gDNA derived from T cells, B-cell-depleted T cells, or PBMCs. The samples were drawn from two sources: the first 160 participants of the ongoing ImmuneRACE study, and 1,254 subjects contributed by 6 global collaborators. A freely available public database, intended as a resource for researchers studying the immune response to SARS-CoV-2, is where the repertoires were released. General study outcomes and caveats: How much clinical and demographic metadata was included differed by source and by participant, and the metadata was provided uncurated.

According to the germline V gene, CDR1 reads SGHAT and CDR2 reads FQNNGV. Compared with germline, V lacks 5 bases and J lacks 4 bases; bases without a gene match: 7. From the cysteine up to the phenylalanine, the CDR3 has a length of 14 residues. Of all the DNA, just the CDR3 is kept, 42 bases in frame from base 1. Worth noting for this clone: The specificity of this receptor is unknown. Base-call qualities are not available, and no considerably larger clone is one nucleotide away.

The collaborating institutions used their own protocols to collect whole blood in K2EDTA tubes. For TCRbeta analysis, collaborators shipped samples as frozen whole blood, isolated PBMCs, or DNA extracted from either of those sample types. The immunoSEQ Assay, a bias-controlled multiplex PCR, was used to amplify TCRbeta CDR3 regions from genomic DNA. On the study's bioinformatics: Within the assay, amplification of reference gene primers was used to estimate how many nucleated cells each sample contained. Sequence reads were collapsed and filtered to measure the absolute abundance of every unique TCRbeta CDR3 rearrangement. For each sample, productive Simpson clonality was calculated by taking the square root of Simpson's diversity index across productive rearrangements. TCRdb holds this immuneACCESS table with in-frame rearrangements only. Some clones are missing; in checked studies, unresolved V genes explain under half, and the rest has no known cause. The V and J calls and the clone size are those of that table, but D and trimming were determined from the DNA. A total of tens of thousands of clones appear in this sample, around 80% of them only once. Of the sample, around 5% falls within the top ten clones.

Sequencing was done on a sample of peripheral blood. The V and J genes are TRBV11-2 and TRBJ1-2, with TRBD1 identical over 7 junction bases. This TCR was recovered from a man aged 50 to 59 with active COVID-19. CDR3 loop: CASSATGVGYGYTF. The DNA reads as follows: TGTGCCAGCAGCGCCACAGGGGTAGGCTATGGCTACACCTTC.